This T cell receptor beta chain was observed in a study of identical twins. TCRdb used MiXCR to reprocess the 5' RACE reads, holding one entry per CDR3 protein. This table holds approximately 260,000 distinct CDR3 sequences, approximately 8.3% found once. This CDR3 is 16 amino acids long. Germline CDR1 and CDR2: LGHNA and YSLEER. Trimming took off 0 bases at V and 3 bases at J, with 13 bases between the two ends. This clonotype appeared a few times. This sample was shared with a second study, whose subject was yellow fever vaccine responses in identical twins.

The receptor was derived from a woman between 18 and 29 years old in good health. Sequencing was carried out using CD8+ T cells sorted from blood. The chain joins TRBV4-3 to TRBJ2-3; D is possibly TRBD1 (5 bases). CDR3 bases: TGCGCCAGCAGCCAAGAGGGCAGGGATTGGACAGATACGCAGTATTTT. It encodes CASSQEGRDWTDTQYF.